This T cell receptor beta chain was documented in a study of lymphopenia after photon versus proton radiotherapy. Whole-study findings and limits: Authors raise, but do not show, better survival with proton therapy. Photon-treated patients lost naive T cells and TCR diversity; proton-treated stayed stable. Larger post-nadir TCR diversity loss correlated inversely with survival in deceased patients. Post-nadir diversity loss with photons came from oligoclonal expansion, particularly CD8+ Temra cells.

This clone was seen a single time. Its antigen is undetermined. Sequencing was performed with immunoSEQ multiplex PCR; in TCRdb, only in-frame clones are kept and a portion is missing. This table holds around 62,000 clones, 65% to 85% found once. Trimming removed 0 bases from V and 5 bases from J, with 5 bases in between. Germline V CDR1 and CDR2: GTSNPN, SVGIG (reference sequence). This CDR3 is 11 amino acids long. The source is a man aged 55 to 70 with pancreatic cancer. V gene TRBV30 combines with J gene TRBJ2-7; D ambiguous. The sequenced sample was peripheral blood, obtained from a patient treated with proton-based radiotherapy. The CDR3 DNA is TGTGCCTGGAGTGTCCGCGACGAGCAGTACTTC. Translating gives CAWSVRDEQYF.